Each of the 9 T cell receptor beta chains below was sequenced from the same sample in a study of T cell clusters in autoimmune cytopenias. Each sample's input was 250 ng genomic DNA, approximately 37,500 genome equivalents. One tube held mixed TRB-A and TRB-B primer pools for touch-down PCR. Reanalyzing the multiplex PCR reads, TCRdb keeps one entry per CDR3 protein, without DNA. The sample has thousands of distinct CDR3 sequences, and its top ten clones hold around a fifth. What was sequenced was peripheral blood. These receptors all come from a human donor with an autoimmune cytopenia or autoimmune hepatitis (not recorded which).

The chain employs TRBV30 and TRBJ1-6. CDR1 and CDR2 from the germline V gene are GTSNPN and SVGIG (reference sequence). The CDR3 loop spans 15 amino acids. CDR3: CAWSVGGSYNSPLHF.

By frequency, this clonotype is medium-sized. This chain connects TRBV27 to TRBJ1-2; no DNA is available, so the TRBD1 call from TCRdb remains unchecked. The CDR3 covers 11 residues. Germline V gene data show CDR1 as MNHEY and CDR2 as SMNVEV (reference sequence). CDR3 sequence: CASSSRGGYTF.

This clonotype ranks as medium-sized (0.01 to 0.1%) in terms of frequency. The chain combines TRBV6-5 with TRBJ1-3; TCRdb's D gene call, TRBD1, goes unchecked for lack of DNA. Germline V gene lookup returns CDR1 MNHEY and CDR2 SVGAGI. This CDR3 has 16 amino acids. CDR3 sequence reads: CASSYRTGVSGNTIYF.

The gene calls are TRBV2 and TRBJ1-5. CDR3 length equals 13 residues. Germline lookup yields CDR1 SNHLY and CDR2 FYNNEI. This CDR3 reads CASSADRDQPQHF.

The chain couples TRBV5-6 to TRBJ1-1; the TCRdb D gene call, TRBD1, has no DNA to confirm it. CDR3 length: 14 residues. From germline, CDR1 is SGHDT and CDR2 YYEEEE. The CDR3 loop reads CASSAGRGVQPAFF.

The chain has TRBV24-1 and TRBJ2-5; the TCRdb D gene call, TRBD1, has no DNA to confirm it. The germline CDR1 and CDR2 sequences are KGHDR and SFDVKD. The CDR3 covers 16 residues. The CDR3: CATSESGTGGYETQYF.

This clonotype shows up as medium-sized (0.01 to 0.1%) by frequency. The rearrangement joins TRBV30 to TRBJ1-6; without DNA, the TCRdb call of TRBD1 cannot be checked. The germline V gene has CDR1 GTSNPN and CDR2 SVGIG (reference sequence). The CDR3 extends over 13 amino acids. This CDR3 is CAWTQGINSPLHF.

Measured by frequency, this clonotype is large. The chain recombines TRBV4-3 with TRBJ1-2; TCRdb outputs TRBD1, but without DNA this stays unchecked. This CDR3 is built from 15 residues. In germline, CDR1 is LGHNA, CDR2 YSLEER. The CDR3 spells CASSQDVYGAYGYTF.

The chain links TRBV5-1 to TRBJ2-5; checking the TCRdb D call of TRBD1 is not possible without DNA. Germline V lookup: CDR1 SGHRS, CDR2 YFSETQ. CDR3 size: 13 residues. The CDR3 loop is CASSLEGAETQYF.